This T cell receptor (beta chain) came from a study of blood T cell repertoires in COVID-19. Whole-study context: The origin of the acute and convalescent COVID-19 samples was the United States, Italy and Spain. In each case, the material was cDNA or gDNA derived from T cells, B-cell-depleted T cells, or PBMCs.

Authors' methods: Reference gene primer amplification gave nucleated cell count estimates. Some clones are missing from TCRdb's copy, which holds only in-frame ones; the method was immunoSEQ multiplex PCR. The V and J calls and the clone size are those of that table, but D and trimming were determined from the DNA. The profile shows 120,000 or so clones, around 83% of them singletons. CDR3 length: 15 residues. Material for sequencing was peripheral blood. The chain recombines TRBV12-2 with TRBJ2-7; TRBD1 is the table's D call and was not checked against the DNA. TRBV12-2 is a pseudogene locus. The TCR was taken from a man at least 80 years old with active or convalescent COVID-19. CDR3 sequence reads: CASRLRRGRSYEQYF. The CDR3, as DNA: TGTGCAAGTCGCCTCCGAAGGGGGCGCTCCTACGAGCAGTACTTC.